This T cell receptor (beta chain) was observed in a study of CD8+CD57+ T cells in acquired aplastic anemia. The germline V gene encodes CDR1 LNHDA and CDR2 SQIVND (reference sequence). V gave up 6 bases and J gave up 4 bases, with 18 bases separating them. The CDR3 loop spans 15 amino acids. The TCR beta profiling, which covered VDJ combination and CDR3 sequence, was carried out using genomic DNA as the template. TCRdb called the reads again in MiXCR, with one record for every CDR3 protein. The data show hundreds of thousands of distinct CDR3 sequences, around three fifths seen once. The source of this sequence is a human donor with severe aplastic anemia or a healthy control (not recorded which). The specimen sequenced was sorted CD4+, CD8+, or CD8+CD57+ T cells (not recorded which) from PBMCs. This chain links TRBV19 with TRBJ1-2; D is unclear. The CDR3, as DNA: TGTGCCAGTAGGAGGGTGGAAAAGGTGGGCTATGGCTACACCTTC. Its translation is CASRRVEKVGYGYTF.